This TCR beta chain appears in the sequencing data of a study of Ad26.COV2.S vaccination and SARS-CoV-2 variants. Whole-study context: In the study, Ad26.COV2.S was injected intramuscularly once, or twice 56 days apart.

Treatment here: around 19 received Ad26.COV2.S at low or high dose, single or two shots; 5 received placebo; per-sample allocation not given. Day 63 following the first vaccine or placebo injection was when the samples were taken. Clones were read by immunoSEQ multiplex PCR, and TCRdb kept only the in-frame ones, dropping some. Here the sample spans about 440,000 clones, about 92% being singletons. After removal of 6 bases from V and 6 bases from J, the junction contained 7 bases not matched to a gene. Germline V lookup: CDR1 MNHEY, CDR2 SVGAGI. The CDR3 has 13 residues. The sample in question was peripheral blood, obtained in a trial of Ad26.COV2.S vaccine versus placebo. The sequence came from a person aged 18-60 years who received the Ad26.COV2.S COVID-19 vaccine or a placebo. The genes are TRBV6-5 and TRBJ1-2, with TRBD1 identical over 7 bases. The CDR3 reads CASSRGQWNGYTF. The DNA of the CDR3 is TGTGCCAGCAGCCGGGGACAGTGGAATGGCTACACCTTC.